This T cell receptor beta chain appears in the sequencing data of a study of OX40 agonist ivuxolimab in advanced cancers. Study information: There were three patients with partial responses, one having hepatocellular carcinoma and two cutaneous melanoma. Points from the study as a whole: Clonal expansion among partial responders at 0.1-3.0 mg/kg ranked near the lowest. Some nonresponders likewise displayed low normalized T-cell clonal expansion.

Samples were taken at baseline and on day 1 of cycles 4 and 7. Sequencing was performed with immunoSEQ multiplex PCR; in TCRdb, only in-frame clones are kept and a portion is missing. Of tens of thousands of clones in the sample, about four fifths were seen once. Only a few counts were recorded for this clone. The antigen is undetermined. CDR1 and CDR2 from the germline V gene are LNHDA and SQIVND (reference sequence). V was shortened by 6 bases and J by 7 bases, with 13 bases between the two germline ends. The CDR3 contains 13 residues. This chain uses TRBV19 with TRBJ1-5, with D maybe TRBD1 (5 bases). The material sequenced was CD4+ or CD8+ T cells sorted from blood, taken in a trial of the OX40 agonist ivuxolimab. The clonotype originates from an adult with an advanced solid tumor such as melanoma, head and neck, liver or kidney cancer. Written as DNA, the CDR3 is TGTGCCAGTAGGGGTACGGGGCGACAGCCCCAGCATTTT. Its translation: CASRGTGRQPQHF. Variable domain in full (rest from reference TRBV19 and TRBJ1-5): DGGITQSPKYLFRKEGQNVTLSCEQNLNHDAMYWYRQDPGQGLRLIYYSQIVNDFQKGDIAEGYSVSREKKESFPLTVTSAQKNPTAFYLCASRGTGRQPQHFGDGTRLSIL.